This TCR beta chain was sequenced during a study of T cell repertoires in cytomegalovirus infection. Via MiXCR, TCRdb re-called the reads, giving one row per CDR3 protein. The top ten hold roughly 10% of the sample, which has roughly 500,000 distinct CDR3 sequences, about 11% seen once. The germline gives CDR1 MDHEN, CDR2 SYDVKM. Trimming took 0 bases from V and 1 from J, leaving 1 base between them. CDR3 size: 12 residues. This clonotype was counted at least ten times. Its specificity is unknown. Whole-study findings and limits: The study identified carriers of CMV plus the relevant HLA from cumulative public TCR beta family frequency.

This receptor was taken from a human donor in good health (CMV status not recorded). Some clones in this sample may be carry-over from other donors' samples. The V and J genes are TRBV28 and TRBJ2-7; D not resolved. The sample taken for sequencing was PBMCs. For the CDR3, the DNA is TGTGCCAGCAGTTTATGGTCCTACGAGCAGTACTTC. It codes for CASSLWSYEQYF. Looking up the rest from reference TRBV28 and TRBJ2-7 gives the full variable domain: DVKVTQSSRYLVKRTGEKVFLECVQDMDHENMFWYRQDPGLGLRLIYFSYDVKMKEKGDIPEGYSVSREKKERFSLILESASTNQTSMYLCASSLWSYEQYFGPGTRLTVT.